This T cell receptor beta chain was recorded in a study of vaccination and CD4 T cells after COVID-19. As for the study in general: Post-COVID draws followed diagnosis by a median around 92 days (range 35 to 161).

Treatment noted: approximately nine-day PBMC culture with coronavirus spike peptide pools or control peptides (ViraFEST assay). Cultured CD4+ T-cell DNA underwent Oncomine TCR Beta short-read sequencing. Each CDR3 protein is one row after TCRdb ran MiXCR on the PCR reads. The sample yields fewer than 20,000 distinct CDR3 sequences, 35% to 50% seen once. Regarding this clonotype: Its antigen remains unknown.

The germline V gene has CDR1 SGHTA and CDR2 FQGNSA. V gave up 6 bases and J gave up 8 bases; unmatched junction bases: 12. The CDR3 is made up of 14 amino acids. The sample here was CD4+ T cells from blood, cultured in vitro, taken after SARS-CoV-2 vaccination. The source is a human donor who had recovered from COVID-19. The genes are TRBV7-2 and TRBJ1-2; 7 bases align to TRBD1. The CDR3, as DNA: TGTGCCAGCAGTCAAAATACAGGGGTGGTCGGCTACACCTTC. It translates to CASSQNTGVVGYTF.